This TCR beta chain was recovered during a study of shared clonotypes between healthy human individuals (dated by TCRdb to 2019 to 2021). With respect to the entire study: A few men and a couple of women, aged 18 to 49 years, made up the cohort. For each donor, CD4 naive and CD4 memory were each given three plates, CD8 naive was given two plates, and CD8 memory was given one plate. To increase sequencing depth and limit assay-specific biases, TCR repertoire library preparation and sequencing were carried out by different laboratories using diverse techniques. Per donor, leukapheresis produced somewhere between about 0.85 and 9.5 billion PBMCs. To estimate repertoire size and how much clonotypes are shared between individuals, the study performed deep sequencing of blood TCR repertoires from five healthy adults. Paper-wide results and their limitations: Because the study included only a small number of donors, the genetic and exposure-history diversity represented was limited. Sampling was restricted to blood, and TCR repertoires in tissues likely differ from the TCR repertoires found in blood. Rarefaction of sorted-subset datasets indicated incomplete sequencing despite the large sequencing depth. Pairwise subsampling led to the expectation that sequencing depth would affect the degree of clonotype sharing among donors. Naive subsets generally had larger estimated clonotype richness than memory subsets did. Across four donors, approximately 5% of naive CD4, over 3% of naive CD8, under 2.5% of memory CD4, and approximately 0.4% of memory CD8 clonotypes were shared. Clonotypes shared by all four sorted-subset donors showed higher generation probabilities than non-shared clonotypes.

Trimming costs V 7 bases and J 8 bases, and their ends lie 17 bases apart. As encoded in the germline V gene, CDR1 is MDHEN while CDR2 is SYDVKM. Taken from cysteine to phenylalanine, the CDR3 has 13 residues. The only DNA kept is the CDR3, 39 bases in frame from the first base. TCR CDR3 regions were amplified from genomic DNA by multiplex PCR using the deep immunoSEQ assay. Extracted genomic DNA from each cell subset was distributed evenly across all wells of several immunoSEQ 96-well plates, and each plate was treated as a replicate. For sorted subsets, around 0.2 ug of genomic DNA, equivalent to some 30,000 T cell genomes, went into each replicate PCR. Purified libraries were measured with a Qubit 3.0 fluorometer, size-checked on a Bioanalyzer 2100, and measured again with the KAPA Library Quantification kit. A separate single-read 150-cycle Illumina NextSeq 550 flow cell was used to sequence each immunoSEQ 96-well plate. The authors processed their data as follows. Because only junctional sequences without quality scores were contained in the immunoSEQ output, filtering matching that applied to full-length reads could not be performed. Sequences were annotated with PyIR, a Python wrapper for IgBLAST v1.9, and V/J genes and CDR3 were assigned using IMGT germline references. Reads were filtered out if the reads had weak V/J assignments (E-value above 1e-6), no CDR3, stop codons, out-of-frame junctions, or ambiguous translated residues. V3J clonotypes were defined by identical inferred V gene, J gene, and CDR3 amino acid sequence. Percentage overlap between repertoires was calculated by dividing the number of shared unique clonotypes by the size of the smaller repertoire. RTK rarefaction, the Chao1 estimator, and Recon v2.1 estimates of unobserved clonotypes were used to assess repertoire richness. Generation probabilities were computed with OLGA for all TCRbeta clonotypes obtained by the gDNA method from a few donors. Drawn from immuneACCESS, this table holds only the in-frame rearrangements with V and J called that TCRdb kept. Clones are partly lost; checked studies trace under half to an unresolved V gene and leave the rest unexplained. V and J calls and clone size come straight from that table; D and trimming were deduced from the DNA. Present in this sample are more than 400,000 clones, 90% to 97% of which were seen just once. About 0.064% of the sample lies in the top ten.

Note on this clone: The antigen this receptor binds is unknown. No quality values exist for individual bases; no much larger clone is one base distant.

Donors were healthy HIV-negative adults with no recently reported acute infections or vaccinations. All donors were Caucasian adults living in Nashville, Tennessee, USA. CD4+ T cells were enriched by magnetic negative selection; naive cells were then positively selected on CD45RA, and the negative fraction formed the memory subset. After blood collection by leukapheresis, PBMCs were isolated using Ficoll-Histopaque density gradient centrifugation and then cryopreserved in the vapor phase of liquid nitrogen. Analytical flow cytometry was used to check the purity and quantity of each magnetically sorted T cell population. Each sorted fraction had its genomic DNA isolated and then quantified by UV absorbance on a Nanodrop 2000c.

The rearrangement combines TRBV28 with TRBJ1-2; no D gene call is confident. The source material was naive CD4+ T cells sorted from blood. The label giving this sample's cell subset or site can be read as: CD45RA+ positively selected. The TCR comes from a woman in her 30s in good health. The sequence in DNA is TGTGCCAGCAACCGAGAGGGCGCTCGGGGCTACACCTTC. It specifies CASNREGARGYTF.